The rows below give T cell receptor beta chains drawn from one sample of a study of blood T cell repertoires in COVID-19. Profiling relied on immunoSEQ multiplex PCR, and the TCRdb table lists in-frame clones only, not all of them. The data contain approximately 130,000 clones, 80% to 90% of them singletons. Sequencing was performed on peripheral blood. The origin of the receptors is a human donor in a cohort sampled during active COVID-19. CDR3s include the opening cysteine and the closing phenylalanine or tryptophan. Fields, in order: V gene, J gene, clone size, D gene, CDR3 protein, CDR3 DNA. The D gene is left open where the match is weak. Clone size is shown for a subset of rows, as once, few, many or a class of expanded clone.

V gene: TRBV21-1
J gene: TRBJ2-7
clone size: NA
D gene: NA
CDR3 protein: CASSKGTGAYEQYF
CDR3 DNA: TGTGCCAGCAGCAAAGGGACAGGAGCCTACGAGCAGTACTTC

V gene: TRBV19
J gene: TRBJ2-5
clone size: NA
D gene: TRBD2
CDR3 protein: CASSPGGSAVTQYF
CDR3 DNA: TGTGCCAGTAGTCCCGGGGGGTCCGCGGTGACCCAGTACTTC

V gene: TRBV5-1
J gene: TRBJ2-1
clone size: NA
D gene: NA
CDR3 protein: CASSLALDYSNEQFF
CDR3 DNA: TGCGCCAGCAGCCTAGCCCTGGACTATAGCAATGAGCAGTTCTTC

V gene: TRBV5-1
J gene: TRBJ1-6
clone size: NA
D gene: NA
CDR3 protein: CASSGQNNSPLHF
CDR3 DNA: TGCGCCAGCTCCGGACAGAATAATTCACCCCTCCACTTT

V gene: TRBV12-5
J gene: TRBJ1-5
clone size: NA
D gene: NA
CDR3 protein: CASGLEDNQPQHF
CDR3 DNA: TGTGCTAGTGGTTTAGAGGACAATCAGCCCCAGCATTTT

V gene: TRBV30
J gene: TRBJ1-6
clone size: NA
D gene: NA
CDR3 protein: CASAGSNSPLHF
CDR3 DNA: TGTGCCTCCGCGGGTTCTAATTCACCCCTCCACTTT

V gene: TRBV7-8
J gene: TRBJ1-2
clone size: NA
D gene: NA
CDR3 protein: CASSLARVDGYTF
CDR3 DNA: TGTGCCAGCAGCTTAGCGCGGGTAGATGGCTACACCTTC

V gene: TRBV2
J gene: TRBJ2-2
clone size: NA
D gene: TRBD2
CDR3 protein: CVAGGAGELFF
CDR3 DNA: TGTGTAGCGGGGGGGGCCGGGGAGCTGTTTTTT

V gene: TRBV11-2
J gene: TRBJ2-1
clone size: NA
D gene: TRBD2
CDR3 protein: CASSAVRGGFYNEQFF
CDR3 DNA: TGTGCCAGCAGCGCCGTCCGGGGGGGGTTCTACAATGAGCAGTTCTTC

V gene: TRBV10-3
J gene: TRBJ1-2
clone size: few
D gene: NA
CDR3 protein: CAISEGDTGNYGYTF
CDR3 DNA: TGTGCCATCAGTGAGGGGGACACCGGGAACTATGGCTACACCTTC

V gene: TRBV19
J gene: TRBJ2-7
clone size: NA
D gene: TRBD1
CDR3 protein: CASSIGTGDEQYF
CDR3 DNA: TGTGCCAGTAGTATAGGGACAGGGGACGAGCAGTACTTC

V gene: TRBV14
J gene: TRBJ1-4
clone size: once
D gene: NA
CDR3 protein: CASSHPLGEKLFF
CDR3 DNA: TGTGCCAGCAGCCATCCCTTGGGCGAAAAACTGTTTTTT

V gene: TRBV16
J gene: TRBJ1-6
clone size: NA
D gene: NA
CDR3 protein: CASSLVCHF
CDR3 DNA: TGTGCCAGCAGCCTCGTCTGTCACTTT

V gene: TRBV6-1
J gene: TRBJ2-2
clone size: few
D gene: NA
CDR3 protein: CASSGLGARSTGELFF
CDR3 DNA: TGTGCCAGCAGTGGATTGGGGGCTAGAAGCACCGGGGAGCTGTTTTTT

V gene: TRBV5-5
J gene: TRBJ1-2
clone size: NA
D gene: NA
CDR3 protein: CASSLERGNYGYTF
CDR3 DNA: TGTGCCAGCAGCTTGGAGAGAGGGAACTATGGCTACACCTTC

V gene: TRBV6-5
J gene: TRBJ1-1
clone size: NA
D gene: NA
CDR3 protein: CASSYSSAETEAFF
CDR3 DNA: TGTGCCAGCAGTTACTCTTCCGCGGAAACTGAAGCTTTCTTT

V gene: TRBV2
J gene: TRBJ1-1
clone size: NA
D gene: NA
CDR3 protein: CASSETRTEAFF
CDR3 DNA: TGTGCCAGCAGTGAAACACGAACGGAAGCTTTCTTT

V gene: TRBV24-1
J gene: TRBJ1-5
clone size: NA
D gene: NA
CDR3 protein: CAFRGFRNQPQHF
CDR3 DNA: TGTGCGTTCAGGGGTTTTCGCAATCAGCCCCAGCATTTT

V gene: TRBV27
J gene: TRBJ2-7
clone size: NA
D gene: TRBD1
CDR3 protein: CASSLSGTGGAFYEQYF
CDR3 DNA: TGTGCCAGCAGTTTATCCGGGACAGGGGGCGCCTTCTACGAGCAGTACTTC

V gene: TRBV7-2
J gene: TRBJ2-5
clone size: NA
D gene: TRBD2
CDR3 protein: CASSSLAGGPRETQYF
CDR3 DNA: TGTGCCAGCAGCTCTCTAGCGGGGGGGCCGAGGGAGACCCAGTACTTC

V gene: TRBV27
J gene: TRBJ2-7
clone size: NA
D gene: TRBD1
CDR3 protein: CASSPAGDRGLASYEQYF
CDR3 DNA: TGTGCCAGCAGCCCCGCTGGGGACAGGGGGCTTGCATCCTACGAGCAGTACTTC

V gene: TRBV6-5
J gene: TRBJ2-7
clone size: NA
D gene: NA
CDR3 protein: CASSPWTSGDEQYF
CDR3 DNA: TGTGCCAGCAGTCCCTGGACGTCCGGGGACGAGCAGTACTTC

V gene: TRBV7-8
J gene: TRBJ2-3
clone size: NA
D gene: NA
CDR3 protein: CASSPGRGVGTDTQYF
CDR3 DNA: TGTGCCAGCAGCCCCGGGCGGGGTGTTGGGACAGATACGCAGTATTTT

V gene: TRBV29-1
J gene: TRBJ2-7
clone size: NA
D gene: TRBD1
CDR3 protein: CSAGTGNRNEQYF
CDR3 DNA: TGCAGCGCCGGGACAGGGAACCGGAACGAGCAGTACTTC

V gene: TRBV19
J gene: TRBJ2-7
clone size: NA
D gene: TRBD1
CDR3 protein: CASSIEPGQGSYEQYF
CDR3 DNA: TGTGCCAGTAGTATAGAACCGGGACAGGGGAGTTACGAGCAGTACTTC

V gene: TRBV7-6
J gene: TRBJ1-2
clone size: NA
D gene: TRBD1
CDR3 protein: CASAPIGGADGYTF
CDR3 DNA: TGTGCCAGCGCCCCAATAGGGGGCGCAGATGGCTACACCTTC

V gene: TRBV5-8
J gene: TRBJ2-7
clone size: NA
D gene: TRBD1
CDR3 protein: CASSLGQGDEQYF
CDR3 DNA: TGTGCCAGCAGCTTGGGTCAGGGGGACGAGCAGTACTTC

V gene: TRBV19
J gene: TRBJ2-1
clone size: NA
D gene: TRBD2
CDR3 protein: CASSPGGLSYNEQFF
CDR3 DNA: TGTGCCAGTTCACCGGGGGGGCTCTCCTACAATGAGCAGTTCTTC

V gene: TRBV30
J gene: TRBJ1-2
clone size: NA
D gene: NA
CDR3 protein: CAWTRKGGGYGYTF
CDR3 DNA: TGTGCCTGGACAAGGAAGGGAGGGGGCTATGGCTACACCTTC

V gene: TRBV4-2
J gene: TRBJ2-3
clone size: NA
D gene: NA
CDR3 protein: CASARDFGDTQYF
CDR3 DNA: TGTGCCAGCGCCCGAGACTTCGGTGATACGCAGTATTTT

V gene: TRBV7-9
J gene: TRBJ1-4
clone size: NA
D gene: NA
CDR3 protein: CASSFQIEKLFF
CDR3 DNA: TGTGCCAGCAGCTTCCAGATTGAAAAACTGTTTTTT